This TCR beta chain was profiled in a study of cytomegalovirus exposure and HLA in healthy donors (dated by TCRdb to the late 2010s). Context from the whole study: A later analysis indicated that the 90 to 150 validation repertoires were generated on the platform also employed for the 670 or so repertoires of the first cohort. A separate validation cohort of over 95 different subjects was used in addition to the roughly 700-subject first cohort. To predict cytomegalovirus infection status, the study brought together high-throughput TCR immunosequencing, statistical association of individual TCRs with disease status, and machine learning. The aim of the study was to test whether cataloging public T cell receptors could identify signatures of past pathogen exposure.

What the authors observed across the whole study: Cytomegalovirus status was reported to be diagnosed by the classifier with high specificity and sensitivity in both the original and validation cohorts. Of the cluster scores, about 94% were above 0 in a later analysis, which found that TCRs clustered in the first cohort also tended to co-occur in the approximately 130 validation repertoires. In vitro tests confirmed that a few of the cytomegalovirus-associated TCR beta chains recognize cytomegalovirus antigens. The study gave a list of 150 to 200 TCR beta chains associated with cytomegalovirus. The authors suggested that the approach could potentially be extended to other disease states and immunological phenotypes. All 120 or so repertoires were used to score co-occurrence in the validation cohort in a later analysis, because that analysis had no HLA typing for the cohort. Across donors, most TCR sequences were observed very rarely, whereas some public TCRs were present in many individuals.

Library construction relied on the immunoSEQ multiplex PCR assay. The paper's data handling went like this. A statistical classification framework was developed to diagnose cytomegalovirus status using the catalog of TCR beta chain sequences. Drawn from immuneACCESS, this table holds only the in-frame rearrangements with V and J called that TCRdb kept. Clones are partly lost; checked studies trace under half to an unresolved V gene and leave the rest unexplained. For V, J and clone size, that table is used; D and trimming come from the DNA. The sample table contains about 150,000 clones; only one count was recorded for 65% to 90% of them. The ten largest clones capture approximately 20% of the sample. Germline trimming amounts to 6 bases on V and 2 bases on J, with 6 as the count of junction bases outside the gene matches. The CDR3 measures 15 amino acids from cysteine to phenylalanine. The kept DNA is CDR3 alone, 45 bases in frame from the first base. The CDR1 and CDR2 encoded by the germline V gene (reference sequence) are MNHNY and SVGAGI.

A word on this clone: Its antigen is still unknown. Base-call qualities are not available, and no considerably larger clone is one nucleotide away.

Separate from the roughly 700-subject first cohort, the validation cohort of more than 90 subjects was the group to which the donors belonged. The chain is assembled from TRBV6-6 and TRBJ1-5, and TRBD1 matches 8 of the central bases. This TCR came from a man aged 18 to 30 in good health and CMV-seropositive. Sequenced material: PBMCs. In nucleotide form, the sequence is TGTGCCAGCAGCCTTGACAGGGGAGGCAATCAGCCCCAGCATTTT. This yields the protein CASSLDRGGNQPQHF.